A single TCR beta chain is shown here with its context. Germline V gene sequence: CDR1 LGHNA, CDR2 YSLEER. The length of the CDR3 is 12 residues. V dropped 2 bases and J dropped 6 bases, with 6 bases sitting between them. In the authors' methods: Cell counts per sample came from amplifying reference gene primers. Clones were read by immunoSEQ multiplex PCR, and TCRdb kept only the in-frame ones, dropping some. V, J and clone size are taken as reported in that table, and D and trimming were inferred from the DNA itself. The sample records more than 250,000 clones, around 88% being singletons. This record comes from a study of blood T cell repertoires in COVID-19. Study at large: Samples taken during acute and convalescent COVID-19 were collected in the United States, Italy and Spain. Sample material is recorded as cDNA or gDNA derived from T cells, B-cell-depleted T cells, or PBMCs.

Sequenced: peripheral blood. The receptor was isolated from a woman between 45 and 65 years old with acute or convalescent COVID-19. The genes are TRBV4-3 and TRBJ2-3, with D possibly matching TRBD1 (5 bases). In nucleotides, the CDR3 is TGCGCCAGCAGCCAAAGACAGGATACGCAGTATTTT. Translated: CASSQRQDTQYF.